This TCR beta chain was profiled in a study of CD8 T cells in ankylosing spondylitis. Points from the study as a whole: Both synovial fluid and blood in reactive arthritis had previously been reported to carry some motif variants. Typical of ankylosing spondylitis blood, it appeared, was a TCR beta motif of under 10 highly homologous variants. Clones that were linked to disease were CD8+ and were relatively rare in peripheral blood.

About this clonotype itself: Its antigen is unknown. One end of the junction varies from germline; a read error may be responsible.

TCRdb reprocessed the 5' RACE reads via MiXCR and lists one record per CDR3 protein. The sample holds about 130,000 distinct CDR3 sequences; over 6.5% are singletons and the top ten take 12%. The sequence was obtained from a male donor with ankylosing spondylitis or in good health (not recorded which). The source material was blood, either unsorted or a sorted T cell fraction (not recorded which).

The CDR3, as DNA: TGTGCCAGCAGCTTAAAGCGGGGCCTTAACACAGATACGCAATATTTT. Its protein product is CASSLKRGLNTDTQYF. This rearrangement joins TRBV7-8 to TRBJ2-3, with 7 positions matching TRBD2. From germline, CDR1 is SGHVS and CDR2 FQNEAQ. The CDR3 contains 16 residues.